This paragraph covers one T cell receptor (beta chain) sequence. Antigen unknown. Produced via immunoSEQ multiplex PCR; TCRdb's table is partial and in-frame only. The table includes tens of thousands of clones, roughly 87% detected once. These data are taken from a study of T cell responses to AZD1222 COVID-19 vaccine. Points from the study as a whole: Only a handful of AZD1222 recipients were seropositive at baseline. Females made up more of the donors, who were largely white British, and clonal diversity may have come out too low.

Trimming shortened V by 5 bases and J by 4 bases, and 7 bases separated the two germline ends. This CDR3 contains 12 residues. From germline, CDR1 is KGHDR and CDR2 SFDVKD. The chain joins TRBV24-1 to TRBJ1-2; possibly TRBD1 for D (6 bases). The receptor was isolated from an adult in good health. Sequenced material: peripheral blood, taken on day 0 of AZD1222 vaccination. The chain's CDR3 is CATSVDSYGYTF. CDR3 DNA sequence: TGTGCCACCAGTGTGGACAGCTATGGCTACACCTTC.